This TCR beta chain was identified during a study of T cell responses to AZD1222 COVID-19 vaccine. Germline V gene data show CDR1 as MNHNS and CDR2 as SASEGT. This CDR3 spans 13 amino acids. J gave up 9 bases and V 2 bases, and 4 bases lay outside the gene matches. TCRdb keeps only in-frame clones here, not all; method: immunoSEQ multiplex PCR. This table has over 150,000 clones, roughly nine tenths appearing once. The sample in question was peripheral blood, obtained on day 0 of MenACWY control vaccination. The J gene is TRBJ2-1, the V gene TRBV6-1, with 7 bases lining up with TRBD2. This TCR derives from an adult in good health. The CDR3 region is CASSEIGGTEQFF. The CDR3 DNA follows: TGTGCCAGCAGTGAAATCGGGGGGACTGAGCAGTTCTTC.